The 15 T cell receptor beta chains below were found in one sample sequenced in a study of OX40 agonist ivuxolimab in advanced cancers. The library was produced with the immunoSEQ multiplex PCR assay. In its TCRdb copy, this immuneACCESS table keeps in-frame sequences only and misses some clones. Where compared with another copy, unresolved V genes explain less than half of these, and the others have no known cause. The sample table records tens of thousands of clones; roughly 94% of these occur just once. The ten largest account for about 10% of the sample. The source material was CD4+ or CD8+ T cells sorted from blood, sampled in a trial of the OX40 agonist ivuxolimab. The origin of the receptors is an adult with an advanced solid tumor such as melanoma, head and neck, liver or kidney cancer.

The chain uses TRBV4-2 and TRBJ2-1, with D perhaps matching TRBD2 (5 bases). This CDR3 region has 17 residues. CDR1 and CDR2 (germline): LGHNA, YNFKEQ. V was pared by 0 bases and J by 2 bases, with 14 bases between. CDR3 region: CASSQDFRGTAYNEQFF. In DNA form, the CDR3 reads TGTGCCAGCAGCCAAGATTTTCGGGGAACCGCCTACAATGAGCAGTTCTTC.

As for this clone: A read error may produce the germline difference seen at one junction end. As DNA, the CDR3 is TGTGCCAGCAGCTTAATGGACACTGAAGCTTTCTTT. Its protein is CASSLMDTEAFF. The V gene is TRBV5-1, the J gene TRBJ1-1, with no clear D. The CDR3 extends over 12 amino acids. In germline, CDR1 is SGHRS, CDR2 YFSETQ.

In DNA, the CDR3 is TGTGCCAGCAGTCGGGCGGGAGGCGCTGATACGCAGTATTTT. It translates to CASSRAGGADTQYF. The genes are TRBV9 and TRBJ2-3; 8 positions match TRBD2. CDR3 length: 14 amino acids. V trimming: 5 bases; J trimming: 6 bases; junction bases outside the gene matches: 8. Germline V gene sequence: CDR1 SGDLS, CDR2 YYNGEE.

CDR3 coding DNA: TGTGCCAGCAGCAACTATTTGGGACCGCAAGGCTACACCTTC. Amino acids: CASSNYLGPQGYTF. The rearrangement links TRBV28 to TRBJ1-2; D possibly corresponds to TRBD1 (5 bases). Germline V gene sequence: CDR1 MDHEN, CDR2 SYDVKM. This CDR3 has 14 residues. Trimming left V 6 bases short and J 8 bases short, with 19 bases between.

This chain links TRBV7-9 with TRBJ2-2, with D unclear. The CDR3 spans 12 residues. CDR1 is SEHNR, CDR2 FQNEAQ, per germline (reference sequence). V lost 8 bases and J lost 1, with 5 bases in between. The DNA of the CDR3 is TGTGCCAGCCGAGGGAACACCGGGGAGCTGTTTTTT. Protein sequence: CASRGNTGELFF.

V and J are TRBV27 and TRBJ1-4; no reliable D call. CDR3 size: 13 residues. Trimming pared 6 bases from V and 13 bases from J, leaving 18 bases between. Germline V gene sequence: CDR1 MNHEY, CDR2 SMNVEV (reference sequence). The CDR3 loop is CASSGTTSRGLFF. CDR3 sequence (DNA): TGTGCCAGCAGCGGAACGACCTCCCGAGGACTGTTTTTT.

The chain uses TRBV11-2 and TRBJ1-4; 7 bases fit TRBD1. V lost 1 base and J lost 8; bases outside the gene matches: 4. This CDR3 contains 14 residues. Germline V lookup: CDR1 SGHAT, CDR2 FQNNGV. This CDR3 is CASSLAGGEEKLFF. CDR3 bases: TGTGCCAGCAGCTTAGCAGGGGGAGAAGAAAAACTGTTTTTT.

The chain links TRBV27 to TRBJ2-1; 12 bases match TRBD2. This CDR3 has 15 amino acids. The germline V gene has CDR1 MNHEY and CDR2 SMNVEV (reference sequence). With V trimmed by 3 bases and J by 7 bases, 4 bases remained unmatched. DNA for the CDR3: TGTGCCAGCAGTTTCTCTAGCGGGGGGGCAAATGAGCAGTTCTTC. Its protein is CASSFSSGGANEQFF.

The genes are TRBV7-2 and TRBJ2-5; D possibly uses TRBD1 or TRBD2 (5 bases each). Germline V lookup: CDR1 SGHTA, CDR2 FQGNSA. The CDR3 extends over 13 amino acids. Trimming took off 6 bases at V and 2 bases at J, with 10 bases between the two ends. CDR3 bases: TGTGCCAGCAGACCTGGGGGACAAGAGACCCAGTACTTC. Protein: CASRPGGQETQYF.

This clone was found a few times. The V and J genes are TRBV4-1 and TRBJ1-3; D is perhaps TRBD1 (6 bases). Germline V gives CDR1 MGHRA, CDR2 YSYEKL. The CDR3 extends over 15 amino acids. V gave up 0 bases and J gave up 2 bases, with 8 bases separating them. The chain's CDR3 is CASSQDRGTGNTIYF. CDR3 in DNA: TGCGCCAGCAGCCAAGATAGGGGGACTGGAAACACCATATATTTT.

V is TRBV6-5 and J is TRBJ1-2; TRBD1 matches 8 bases. Unmatched junction bases numbered 3, after V lost 2 bases and J lost 4 bases. The germline V gene encodes CDR1 MNHEY and CDR2 SVGAGI. This CDR3 is 14 amino acids long. The CDR3 DNA is TGTGCCAGCAGTTACACCGGACAGGGCTATGGCTACACCTTC. This translates into CASSYTGQGYGYTF.

CDR3 sequence (DNA): TGTGCCAGCAGTTTAGTGCCAGGACTAGCGGCTGAAGCTTTCTTT. Amino acid sequence: CASSLVPGLAAEAFF. The chain combines TRBV28 with TRBJ1-1; D uncertain. This CDR3 is built from 15 residues. V lost 2 bases to trimming and J lost 6 bases, with 16 bases between them. Per germline, CDR1 MDHEN and CDR2 SYDVKM.

This clone was observed a single time. The CDR3 is CASSFEWGRQNRNEQFF. CDR3 nucleotides: TGTGCCAGCAGCTTTGAATGGGGACGGCAGAATCGGAATGAGCAGTTCTTC. The rearrangement joins TRBV7-6 to TRBJ2-1; D assignment may be TRBD1 or TRBD2 (5 bases each). This CDR3 is 17 amino acids long. Between the trimmed V and J ends, which lost 3 bases and 7 bases, there was a span of 22 bases. Looked up from germline, CDR1 is SGHVS and CDR2 is FNYEAQ.

The CDR3 DNA is TGTGCCAGCAGCTTGCGGCAGGGAGGGGGCCAAGAGACCCAGTACTTC. It yields the protein CASSLRQGGGQETQYF. This chain joins TRBV5-5 and TRBJ2-5; possibly TRBD2 for D (7 bases). CDR3 length: 16 amino acids. The germline V and J ends were trimmed by 1 base and 1 base, with 14 bases remaining between them. Germline-derived CDR1 and CDR2 are SGHKS and YYEKEE (reference sequence).

The genes are TRBV7-7 and TRBJ2-3; tentative D call: TRBD2 (6 bases). Per germline, CDR1 SSHAT and CDR2 FNYEAQ (reference sequence). V was cut by 5 bases and J by 0 bases, with 15 bases left in between. The CDR3 has 16 residues. CDR3 sequence reads: CASSPGLPTSTDTQYF. The CDR3 coding sequence is TGTGCCAGCAGCCCGGGACTCCCAACTAGCACAGATACGCAGTATTTT.